The T cell receptor (beta chain) described here comes from a study of CD8 T cells in ankylosing spondylitis. General study results and limits: What appeared characteristic of ankylosing spondylitis blood was a TCR beta motif of fewer than ten highly homologous variants.

From the 5' RACE reads, TCRdb called clonotypes with MiXCR, one entry per CDR3 protein. This table holds 200,000 to 300,000 distinct CDR3 sequences, approximately 7.6% found once. This clonotype occurred many times. What it recognizes is unknown. The TCR sequence derives from a female donor with ankylosing spondylitis or in good health (not recorded which). The sequencing input was blood, either unsorted or a sorted T cell fraction (not recorded which).

CDR3 DNA: TGTGCCAGCACCCCAGGGGTCTATCAGGAAGCTTTCTTT. It specifies CASTPGVYQEAFF. The chain joins TRBV12-3 or TRBV12-4 to TRBJ1-1; a weak D match, TRBD1 (6 bases). The ends were cut back, 7 bases at V and 8 bases at J, with 17 bases in the middle. CDR3 length equals 13 residues.